These 5 T cell receptor beta chains originate from one sample sequenced in a study of T cell changes during pregnancy in multiple sclerosis (dated by TCRdb to about 2019). The library was obtained by the immunoSEQ multiplex PCR assay. TCRdb carries this immuneACCESS record with in-frame sequences only. Its versions omit some clonotypes, under half of them owing to an unresolved V gene in the studies checked, with the rest unexplained. A total of about 40,000 clones appear in this sample, roughly 90% of them only once. The top ten clonotypes cover 13% of the sample. The sequencing used CD8+ T cells from peripheral blood mononuclear cells, collected in the first trimester of pregnancy. Receptor source: a female donor with multiple sclerosis, enrolled in a pregnancy study.

The gene calls are TRBV12-5 and TRBJ2-7, with 9 bases lining up with TRBD1. This CDR3 has 15 residues. CDR1 is LGHNT and CDR2 is FRNRAP in the germline V gene. V lost 1 base, J lost 5 bases, and 6 bases stayed unmatched. The CDR3 DNA is TGTGCTAGTGGTTTGGACCTGACAGGGGGAGACGAGCAGTACTTC. The encoded protein is CASGLDLTGGDEQYF.

DNA of the CDR3: TGTGCCAGTAGTATAGGTGATAGAGGCAATGAGCAGTTCTTC. It is translated as CASSIGDRGNEQFF. This chain connects TRBV19 to TRBJ2-1; no definite D call. The CDR3 runs 14 residues. CDR1 is LNHDA and CDR2 is SQIVND in the germline V gene (reference sequence). Trimming left V 1 base short and J 6 bases short, with 10 bases between.

The genes are TRBV11-2 and TRBJ2-7; the D gene is possibly TRBD1 (5 bases). Germline lookup yields CDR1 SGHAT and CDR2 FQNNGV. The V end lost 5 bases, the J end lost 5 bases, and 19 bases lay between the germline ends. The CDR3 covers 15 residues. CDR3 coding DNA: TGTGCCAGCAGCGCGACAGCTACCGGAATGGACGAGCAGTACTTC. This encodes CASSATATGMDEQYF.

The rearrangement uses TRBV2 and TRBJ1-1; possible D gene TRBD1, 5 bases. The CDR3 loop spans 14 amino acids. V was clipped by 1 base and J by 3 bases, with 9 bases between them. Germline assignment: CDR1 SNHLY and CDR2 FYNNEI. CDR3: CASSEVEGDTEAFF. In DNA form, the CDR3 reads TGTGCCAGCAGTGAAGTTGAAGGGGACACTGAAGCTTTCTTT.

CDR3 residues: CASSESTGHTEAFF. CDR3 in DNA: TGTGCCAGCAGTGAATCGACGGGTCACACTGAAGCTTTCTTT. The chain has TRBV2 and TRBJ1-1; D is unclear. This CDR3 is 14 amino acids long. Germline-derived CDR1 and CDR2 are SNHLY and FYNNEI. Trimming took 2 bases from V and 3 from J, leaving 10 bases between them.